The 23 T cell receptor beta chains below come from one sample, sequenced in a study of chemoradiotherapy in HPV16-positive cancers. The assay was immunoSEQ multiplex PCR, and TCRdb's table has in-frame clones only and misses some. The profile shows 1,300 or so clones, roughly 76% of them singletons. The starting material was tumor tissue, obtained from a patient who underwent chemoradiotherapy. Receptor source: a human donor with HPV-associated anogenital cancer.

The J gene is TRBJ2-5, the V gene TRBV11-2, with TRBD2 matching over 8 bases. The J call may be incorrect, as the DNA end agrees better with TRBJ2-7. CDR1 and CDR2 from the germline V gene are SGHAT and FQNNGV. CDR3 length: 16 amino acids. The CDR3 reads CASSSTFSGASYEQYF. The CDR3, as DNA: TGTGCCAGCAGCTCGACGTTTAGCGGGGCGTCCTACGAGCAGTACTTC.

The chain is built from TRBV10-2 and TRBJ1-3; 7 bases map to TRBD1. V gave up 2 bases and J gave up 3 bases; unmatched junction bases: 4. Germline assignment: CDR1 WSHSY and CDR2 SAAADI. The CDR3 is 15 residues long. The CDR3 protein is CASSEKTGSGNTIYF. Here the CDR3 DNA reads TGCGCCAGCAGTGAGAAGACAGGGAGTGGAAACACCATATATTTT.

The chain carries TRBV7-6 and TRBJ2-7, with 11 bases that match TRBD2. Germline CDR1 is SGHVS and CDR2 is FNYEAQ. With 5 bases clipped from V and 5 bases from J, the junction kept 8 bases outside the gene matches. This CDR3 contains 15 residues. The CDR3 loop reads CASSQIAGGPHEQYF. The CDR3 DNA sequence: TGTGCCAGCAGCCAGATAGCGGGAGGGCCCCACGAGCAGTACTTC.

The CDR3 spells CASTETSGRKETQYF. CDR3 bases: TGTGCCAGCACCGAGACCAGCGGGAGAAAAGAGACCCAGTACTTC. The gene calls are TRBV7-2 and TRBJ2-5; the match to TRBD2 covers 8 bases. CDR3 length equals 15 residues. The junction had 10 bases not matched to a gene; V was cut back by 7 bases and J by 3 bases. Germline V gives CDR1 SGHTA, CDR2 FQGNSA.

V and J are TRBV7-2 and TRBJ2-7; no clear D gene. This CDR3 is 14 amino acids long. Trimming took off 0 bases at V and 0 bases at J, with 6 bases between the two ends. Germline CDR1 reads SGHTA; CDR2 reads FQGNSA. CDR3 bases: TGTGCCAGCAGCTTAGCGCCGGGCTCCTACGAGCAGTACTTC. It translates to CASSLAPGSYEQYF.

The chain has TRBV19 and TRBJ1-5; 7 bases fit TRBD1. Germline CDR1 is LNHDA and CDR2 is SQIVND (reference sequence). CDR3 length equals 15 residues. The V segment lost 11 bases and the J segment 1 base; nucleotides outside the gene matches: 11. The CDR3 here is CASVEGAISNQPQHF. The CDR3 DNA follows: TGTGCCTCGGTGGAGGGGGCTATAAGCAATCAGCCCCAGCATTTT.

This clone was observed a handful of times. The chain joins TRBV6-8 to TRBJ1-2, with 10 bases matching TRBD1. The V segment lost 7 bases and the J segment 4 bases; nucleotides outside the gene matches: 6. Per germline, CDR1 MNHGY and CDR2 SAAAGT. The CDR3 totals 14 residues. CDR3 protein: CASTMTGGGYGYTF. The DNA of the CDR3 is TGTGCCAGCACCATGACAGGGGGCGGCTATGGCTACACCTTC.

The gene calls are TRBV5-1 and TRBJ1-4; a possible D gene is TRBD1 (6 bases). With 4 bases removed from V and 8 bases from J, the gap between germline ends came to 15 bases. The CDR3 has 14 residues. Germline V CDR1 and CDR2: SGHRS, YFSETQ. In nucleotides, the CDR3 is TGCGCCAGCAGCCACTGGGGGGCAGGGGAAAAACTGTTTTTT. This sequence encodes CASSHWGAGEKLFF.

The rearrangement links TRBV7-9 to TRBJ2-1, with D perhaps matching TRBD1 (8 bases). The CDR3 is 15 residues long. Trimming took 5 bases from V and 8 from J, leaving 19 bases between them. Germline assignment: CDR1 SEHNR and CDR2 FQNEAQ (reference sequence). CDR3 protein: CASSAQQGGRDEQFF. For the CDR3, the DNA is TGTGCCAGCAGCGCCCAACAGGGGGGGAGGGATGAGCAGTTCTTC.

J is TRBJ2-5 and V is TRBV11-2, with TRBD2 matching 8 bases. J was trimmed by 6 bases and V by 3 bases; bases with no gene match: 12. The CDR3 loop spans 16 amino acids. Germline V gene data show CDR1 as SGHAT and CDR2 as FQNNGV. The CDR3 protein is CASSLNPDRTSQTQYF. The CDR3 DNA is TGTGCCAGCAGCTTGAACCCCGATCGGACTAGCCAGACCCAGTACTTC.

The chain links TRBV21-1 to TRBJ2-7. TRBV21-1 is deemed a pseudogene. This CDR3 is built from 19 residues. The CDR3 spells CASSNPLGPRGAISYEQYF. The CDR3, as DNA: TGTGCCAGCAGCAACCCCTTGGGGCCCCGGGGCGCCATCTCCTACGAGCAGTACTTC.

The chain couples TRBV5-1 to TRBJ1-2; D may be TRBD1 (6 bases). The germline gives CDR1 SGHRS, CDR2 YFSETQ. This CDR3 is 14 amino acids long. Between the trimmed V and J ends, which lost 2 bases and 6 bases, there was a span of 14 bases. CDR3 loop: CASSLGGNGDGYTF. The CDR3 DNA is TGCGCCAGCAGCTTAGGGGGAAACGGTGATGGCTACACCTTC.

The V call is TRBV5-4, the J call TRBJ2-2, with a possible D match to TRBD1 (6 bases). V lost 2 bases and J lost 0, with 8 bases in between. The CDR3 has 15 residues. Germline values: CDR1 SGHNT, CDR2 YYREEE (reference sequence). CDR3 DNA sequence: TGTGCCAGCAGCTTACAGGGACCGAACACCGGGGAGCTGTTTTTT. Translating it yields CASSLQGPNTGELFF. Drawing the rest from reference TRBV5-4 and TRBJ2-2, the complete variable domain is ETGVTQSPTHLIKTRGQQVTLRCSSQSGHNTVSWYQQALGQGPQFIFQYYREEENGRGNFPPRFSGLQFPNYSSELNVNALELDDSALYLCASSLQGPNTGELFFGEGSRLTVL.

This chain uses TRBV5-1 with TRBJ2-5, with 8 bases fitting TRBD2. The V gene's germline CDR1 is SGHRS and CDR2 YFSETQ. Trimming at V came to 4 bases and at J to 4 bases, leaving 9 bases not matched to a gene. CDR3 length: 15 residues. The CDR3 reads CASSGSGAGVETQYF. CDR3 coding DNA: TGCGCCAGCAGCGGATCTGGAGCGGGAGTAGAGACCCAGTACTTC. The full variable domain, completed using reference TRBV5-1 and TRBJ2-5, is KAGVTQTPRYLIKTRGQQVTLSCSPISGHRSVSWYQQTPGQGLQFLFEYFSETQRNKGNFPGRFSGRQFSNSRSEMNVSTLELGDSALYLCASSGSGAGVETQYFGPGTRLLVL.

In its sample, this clone was seen once. The chain employs TRBV18 and TRBJ2-1; D is perhaps TRBD2 (5 bases). Germline CDR1 is KGHSH and CDR2 is LQKENI. With 4 bases removed from V and 4 bases from J, the gap between germline ends came to 11 bases. The CDR3 is 14 residues long. The CDR3, as DNA: TGTGCCAGCTCACTGGATAGCGATTACAATGAGCAGTTCTTC. Its translation is CASSLDSDYNEQFF.

The V call is TRBV7-2, the J call TRBJ1-6, with TRBD1 as a possible D gene (6 bases). This CDR3 region has 15 residues. CDR1 and CDR2 (germline): SGHTA, FQGNSA. V was pared by 4 bases and J by 5 bases, with 12 bases between. CDR3 sequence (DNA): TGTGCCAGCAGCTCCAACAGGGCCAATAATTCACCCCTCCACTTT. Its protein product is CASSSNRANNSPLHF. Full variable domain (remainder filled in from reference TRBV7-2 and TRBJ1-6): GAGVSQSPSNKVTEKGKDVELRCDPISGHTALYWYRQSLGQGLEFLIYFQGNSAPDKSGLPSDRFSAERTGGSVSTLTIQRTQQEDSAVYLCASSSNRANNSPLHFGNGTRLTVT.

The CDR3 nucleotides are TGTGCCAGCAGCGTAGGACAATTGGTTCCTGGAAACACCATATATTTT. It codes for CASSVGQLVPGNTIYF. The chain uses TRBV9 and TRBJ1-3; no clear D gene. Germline V gene lookup returns CDR1 SGDLS and CDR2 YYNGEE. V was shortened by 0 bases and J by 2 bases, with 12 bases between the two germline ends. The CDR3 has 16 amino acids.

The chain couples TRBV2 to TRBJ2-2; 7 positions agree with TRBD2. V shed 7 bases and J 2 bases; nucleotides not matched to a gene: 10. The CDR3 is 16 residues long. CDR1 and CDR2 (germline): SNHLY, FYNNEI. The CDR3 protein is CASMREPQINTGELFF. The CDR3 DNA sequence: TGTGCCAGCATGCGGGAGCCGCAGATTAACACCGGGGAGCTGTTTTTT.

The CDR3 loop reads CASSPRTGYNEQFF. DNA for the CDR3: TGTGCCAGCAGCCCGCGGACTGGCTACAATGAGCAGTTCTTC. V usage is TRBV5-5 and J usage is TRBJ2-1; perhaps TRBD2 as D (5 bases). V was trimmed by 4 bases and J by 3 bases, leaving 11 bases between them. Germline CDR1 reads SGHKS; CDR2 reads YYEKEE (reference sequence). CDR3 length: 14 residues.

In DNA, the CDR3 is TGTGCCAGCAGTTCAATGACCGAGGACTACGAGCAGTACTTC. Its translation is CASSSMTEDYEQYF. The chain has TRBV27 and TRBJ2-7, with D hard to call. The CDR3 is 14 amino acids. CDR1 and CDR2 from the germline V gene are MNHEY and SMNVEV (reference sequence). Trimming took off 4 bases at V and 3 bases at J, with 13 bases between the two ends.

This clone was observed a single time. V gene TRBV7-3 combines with J gene TRBJ1-1, with D possibly matching TRBD1 (5 bases). The germline V gene encodes CDR1 SGHTA and CDR2 FQGTGA. Trimming left V 3 bases short and J 4 bases short, with 9 bases between. This CDR3 is built from 13 residues. The CDR3: CASSFSGATEAFF. Written as DNA, the CDR3 is TGTGCCAGCAGCTTCAGTGGGGCCACTGAAGCTTTCTTT.

This rearrangement joins TRBV29-1 to TRBJ2-1, with 9 bases lining up with TRBD1. The V and J ends lost 7 bases and 9 bases, in that order; junction bases with no gene match: 7. The CDR3 covers 12 residues. The germline gives CDR1 SQVTM, CDR2 ANQGSEA. The DNA of the CDR3 is TGCAGCGGGGACAGGGTGGACGGTGAGCAGTTCTTC. Residues: CSGDRVDGEQFF.

The chain combines TRBV10-3 with TRBJ1-6, with D perhaps matching TRBD1 (5 bases). The CDR3 spans 14 residues. Germline V gene lookup returns CDR1 ENHRY and CDR2 SYGVKD. V lost 6 bases, J lost 9 bases, and 15 bases lay in between. As DNA, the CDR3 is TGTGCCATCAGGCCCGTTGCCCAGGGTTCACCCCTCCACTTT. Translation gives CAIRPVAQGSPLHF.